A selection of T cell receptor beta chains follows, all from one sample in a study of human T cells and chemical hapten exposure. Each CDR3 protein gets one entry after TCRdb re-called the RACE reads with MiXCR. The sample holds more than 35,000 distinct CDR3 sequences, about an eighth seen once. Sequenced here: whole blood, sampled in connection with sensitization to the hapten diphenylcyclopropenone (DPC). All receptors derive from a woman aged 40 to 49 with alopecia areata. Some clones in this sample may be carry-over from other donors' samples. Each CDR3 is given with its conserved first and last residue. A D gene is named only where the DNA matches it firmly. Size is stated for part of the rows, as once, few or many counts, or as a class when the clone is expanded.

CDR3	DNA	length	V	D	size	J
CASSATATYYGYTF	TGTGCCAGCAGTGCGACAGCCACCTACTATGGCTACACCTTC	14	TRBV28	NA	NA	TRBJ1-2
CASSTAARNTGELFF	TGTGCCAGCAGTACTGCAGCGCGCAACACCGGGGAGCTGTTTTTT	15	TRBV12-3/TRBV12-4	NA	few	TRBJ2-2
CASSLTHLDNSPLHF	TGTGCCAGCAGCTTGACCCACCTCGATAATTCACCCCTCCACTTT	15	TRBV7-9	NA	few	TRBJ1-6
CASSLGGTGIVRKDNEQFF	TGTGCCAGCAGCCTAGGAGGGACAGGGATAGTTCGGAAAGACAATGAGCAGTTCTTC	19	TRBV7-2	TRBD1	many	TRBJ2-1
CASRHSGRTDTQYF	TGTGCCAGCAGACATAGCGGTCGCACAGATACGCAGTATTTT	14	TRBV3-1	NA	many	TRBJ2-3
CASSFLAGAYEQYF	TGTGCCAGCAGCTTCCTAGCGGGGGCCTACGAGCAGTACTTC	14	TRBV28	TRBD2	NA	TRBJ2-7
CASSRTGAADTQYF	TGTGCCAGCAGTCGGACAGGGGCCGCAGATACGCAGTATTTT	14	TRBV6-4	TRBD1	NA	TRBJ2-3
CSVVDRAKNEQYF	TGCAGCGTTGTTGACAGGGCGAAAAACGAGCAGTACTTC	13	TRBV29-1	TRBD1	many	TRBJ2-7
CSARPKLGSYEQYF	TGCAGTGCTAGACCAAAGCTAGGGTCCTACGAGCAGTACTTC	14	TRBV20-1	NA	NA	TRBJ2-7
CSVEGGDRVGNEQFF	TGCAGCGTTGAAGGAGGAGACAGGGTAGGCAATGAGCAGTTCTTC	15	TRBV29-1	TRBD1	NA	TRBJ2-1
CASSYSYGQGSSYEQYF	TGTGCCAGCAGCTACTCCTACGGACAGGGGTCCTCCTACGAGCAGTACTTC	17	TRBV7-9	TRBD1	few	TRBJ2-7
CASSGGTSYEQYF	TGTGCCAGCAGCGGGGGGACATCGTACGAGCAGTACTTC	13	TRBV5-4	NA	many	TRBJ2-7
CASSPPSWTSGANEQFF	TGTGCCAGCTCACCACCCTCTTGGACTAGCGGGGCCAATGAGCAGTTCTTC	17	TRBV18	TRBD2	few	TRBJ2-1
CASRDRSYNSPLHF	TGTGCCAGTCGGGACAGATCCTATAATTCACCCCTCCACTTT	14	TRBV7-2	TRBD1	few	TRBJ1-6
CASSTPSGTNEQYF	TGTGCCAGCAGTACTCCTAGCGGGACGAACGAGCAGTACTTC	14	TRBV28	TRBD2	many	TRBJ2-7
CASSPTGQKNEKLFF	TGTGCCAGCAGCCCTACCGGACAGAAAAATGAAAAACTGTTTTTT	15	TRBV7-3	NA	many	TRBJ1-4
CASSPFLGYGYTF	TGTGCCAGCAGTCCTTTTTTGGGCTATGGCTACACCTTC	13	TRBV27	NA	medium-sized	TRBJ1-2
CASSLRGRPYEQYF	TGTGCCAGCAGCTTACGGGGAAGGCCCTACGAGCAGTACTTC	14	TRBV5-5	NA	NA	TRBJ2-7
CASSLGDGRELFF	TGTGCCAGCAGCTTAGGGGACGGACGGGAGCTGTTTTTT	13	TRBV7-8	NA	few	TRBJ2-2
CASSSPTSTSGIGDTQYF	TGTGCCAGCAGTTCCCCCACCTCGACTAGCGGGATAGGTGATACGCAGTATTTT	18	TRBV28	TRBD2	NA	TRBJ2-3
CASGEGHTDTQYF	TGTGCCAGCGGTGAGGGCCACACAGATACGCAGTATTTT	13	TRBV6-4	NA	many	TRBJ2-3
CASNRPRRDHEQYF	TGTGCCAGCAACCGGCCACGCAGGGATCACGAGCAGTACTTC	14	TRBV28	NA	few	TRBJ2-7
CASSHGGSSYNEQFF	TGTGCCAGCTCCCATGGCGGGAGCTCCTACAATGAGCAGTTCTTC	15	TRBV27	TRBD2	many	TRBJ2-1
CASSQDPGAETQYF	TGCGCCAGCAGCCAAGATCCGGGAGCGGAGACCCAGTACTTC	14	TRBV4-1	NA	once	TRBJ2-5
CASSVAAVSSYEQYF	TGTGCCAGCAGCGTGGCAGCGGTGAGCTCCTACGAGCAGTACTTC	15	TRBV9	NA	few	TRBJ2-7
CSGTSGSYEQYF	TGCAGCGGGACTAGCGGGAGCTACGAGCAGTACTTC	12	TRBV29-1	TRBD2	NA	TRBJ2-7
CSVVALAGGLFRDEQFF	TGCAGCGTTGTCGCACTAGCGGGGGGGCTGTTTAGGGATGAGCAGTTCTTC	17	TRBV29-1	TRBD2	NA	TRBJ2-1
CAISDALWGDTQYF	TGTGCCATCTCGGATGCTCTATGGGGGGATACGCAGTATTTT	14	TRBV10-3	NA	NA	TRBJ2-3
CASTRETQYF	TGTGCCAGCACCAGGGAGACCCAGTACTTC	10	TRBV2	NA	few	TRBJ2-5
CASTMDRVGTLSYEQYF	TGTGCCAGCACTATGGACAGGGTGGGAACCCTCTCCTACGAGCAGTACTTC	17	TRBV2	TRBD1	many	TRBJ2-7
CASKTGTSGRTPFF	TGTGCCAGCAAAACCGGGACTAGCGGGAGGACCCCGTTCTTC	14	TRBV28	TRBD2	NA	TRBJ2-1
CSYGRGVNEQFF	TGCAGCTACGGCAGGGGGGTCAATGAGCAGTTCTTC	12	TRBV29-1	NA	NA	TRBJ2-1
CSASPQAKNIQYF	TGCAGCGCCTCCCCCCAAGCCAAAAACATTCAGTACTTC	13	TRBV29-1	NA	few	TRBJ2-4